These T cell receptor beta chains were read from a single sample in a study of blood T cell repertoires in COVID-19. Using immunoSEQ multiplex PCR, the repertoire was profiled, and TCRdb retains in-frame clones only, with some absent. The sample shows about 250,000 clones, roughly 89% of them seen only once. What was sequenced was PBMCs or T cells enriched from blood (not recorded which). These receptors were taken from a man in his forties or fifties who had recovered from COVID-19. CDR3s include the opening cysteine and the closing phenylalanine or tryptophan. D genes are given only for firm matches. Not all rows give a size; the values are once, few, many and, for expanded clones, a class.

v_call	j_call	clone_size	d_call	cdr3_aa	cdr3_nt
TRBV3-1/TRBV3-2	TRBJ1-2	few	.	CASSQVRNANYGYTF	TGTGCCAGCAGCCAAGTGCGAAATGCTAACTATGGCTACACCTTC
TRBV12-3/TRBV12-4	TRBJ2-7	.	.	CASSPGQGGEQYF	TGTGCCAGCAGTCCCGGGCAGGGGGGCGAGCAGTACTTC
TRBV6-6	TRBJ2-1	.	TRBD2	CASSYSSGGNNEQFF	TGTGCCAGCAGTTACTCGTCGGGGGGGAACAATGAGCAGTTCTTC
TRBV4-1	TRBJ1-2	.	.	CASSQAASESLVGYTF	TGCGCCAGCAGCCAAGCCGCCAGCGAGAGCTTGGTAGGCTACACCTTC
TRBV5-8	TRBJ1-4	.	TRBD1	CASSFGTGGTKNEKLFF	TGTGCCAGCAGCTTCGGGACAGGAGGAACAAAGAATGAAAAACTGTTTTTT
TRBV29-1	TRBJ2-1	.	TRBD1	CSADRANEQFF	TGCAGCGCCGACAGGGCTAATGAGCAGTTCTTC
TRBV9	TRBJ2-5	.	TRBD2	CASSALAGVKETQYF	TGTGCCAGCAGCGCTCTAGCGGGAGTGAAAGAGACCCAGTACTTC
TRBV2	TRBJ2-5	once	.	CASKTLGAVPETQYF	TGTGCCAGCAAGACTTTGGGGGCAGTCCCAGAGACCCAGTACTTC
TRBV7-3	TRBJ1-6	.	.	CASSLNTNSPLHF	TGTGCCAGCAGCTTAAACACCAATTCACCCCTCCACTTT
TRBV28	TRBJ2-1	.	TRBD2	CASSSSGGYNEQFF	TGTGCCAGCAGTTCATCGGGGGGGTACAATGAGCAGTTCTTC
TRBV9	TRBJ2-5	once	TRBD2	CASSPMGGRETQYF	TGTGCCAGCAGCCCTATGGGGGGGAGAGAGACCCAGTACTTC
TRBV28	TRBJ2-7	.	.	CASSLSAGVGEQYF	TGTGCCAGCAGTTTATCCGCCGGGGTGGGAGAGCAGTACTTC
TRBV6-2/TRBV6-3	TRBJ1-2	.	.	CASSYEGVPGYTF	TGTGCCAGCAGTTACGAAGGGGTCCCTGGCTACACCTTC
TRBV6-5	TRBJ2-7	.	.	CASMESYEQYF	TGTGCCAGCATGGAGAGCTACGAGCAGTACTTC
TRBV6-5	TRBJ1-6	.	.	CASSQLGNSPLHF	TGTGCCAGCAGTCAACTTGGTAATTCACCCCTCCACTTT
TRBV4-1	TRBJ1-2	.	.	CASSQDKTASYGYTF	TGCGCCAGCAGCCAAGATAAGACAGCCTCATATGGCTACACCTTC
TRBV19	TRBJ1-2	.	TRBD1	CASSTDPRDRVGGYTF	TGTGCCAGTAGTACCGACCCTAGGGACAGGGTCGGTGGCTACACCTTC
TRBV18	TRBJ1-3	.	TRBD1	CASSPSGQGYGNTIYF	TGTGCCAGCTCACCCTCGGGACAGGGGTATGGAAACACCATATATTTT
TRBV4-3	TRBJ2-5	.	.	CASSQVIRGQETQYF	TGCGCCAGCAGCCAAGTGATTCGGGGGCAAGAGACCCAGTACTTC
TRBV18	TRBJ2-3	.	TRBD1	CASSPAGGEDTQYF	TGTGCCAGCTCACCAGCAGGGGGCGAGGATACGCAGTATTTT
TRBV18	TRBJ1-3	.	.	CASHRETSGNTIYF	TGTGCCAGCCACCGGGAAACCTCTGGAAACACCATATATTTT
TRBV29-1	TRBJ1-5	.	.	CSVEFSGGQPQHF	TGCAGCGTTGAGTTCAGTGGAGGTCAGCCCCAGCATTTT
TRBV7-2	TRBJ2-3	.	TRBD1	CASSVGTGPTQYF	TGTGCCAGCAGCGTCGGGACAGGACCCACGCAGTATTTT
TRBV5-1	TRBJ2-2	once	TRBD1	CASSRTGGSNTGELFF	TGCGCCAGCAGCAGGACAGGAGGCTCCAACACCGGGGAGCTGTTTTTT
TRBV24-1	TRBJ2-2	.	.	CATSDLPTVPLNTGELFF	TGTGCCACCAGTGATTTGCCTACCGTTCCGCTAAACACCGGGGAGCTGTTTTTT
TRBV30	TRBJ2-7	.	.	CASSGIHGSYEQYF	TGTGCCTCCTCCGGGATACATGGCTCCTACGAGCAGTACTTC
TRBV25-1	TRBJ1-4	once	.	CASLATGYREKLFF	TGTGCCAGCCTTGCTACAGGGTATCGCGAAAAACTGTTTTTT
TRBV4-1	TRBJ1-6	.	.	CASSQDGLTPNSPLHF	TGCGCCAGCAGCCAAGATGGCCTGACTCCTAATTCACCCCTCCACTTT
TRBV3-1/TRBV3-2	TRBJ1-3	once	TRBD1	CASSLGPGQVFLGNTIYF	TGTGCCAGCAGCCTCGGTCCGGGACAGGTATTTCTCGGAAACACCATATATTTT
TRBV19	TRBJ2-3	.	.	CASSRQQGGSTDTQYF	TGTGCCAGTAGCCGCCAACAAGGGGGTAGCACAGATACGCAGTATTTT
TRBV6-5	TRBJ2-7	.	TRBD2	CASSFGTSGNGYEQYF	TGTGCCAGCAGTTTTGGGACTAGCGGGAATGGGTACGAGCAGTACTTC
TRBV10-3	TRBJ1-2	.	.	CAITPGDFGYGYTF	TGTGCCATCACCCCGGGGGACTTCGGCTATGGCTACACCTTC
TRBV10-3	TRBJ2-2	.	TRBD2	CAIRETSGNPQNTGELFF	TGTGCCATCAGAGAGACTAGCGGGAACCCTCAGAACACCGGGGAGCTGTTTTTT
TRBV7-2	TRBJ2-5	.	TRBD1	CASSWGQGAETQYF	TGTGCCAGCAGCTGGGGACAGGGCGCGGAGACCCAGTACTTC
TRBV27	TRBJ2-7	.	.	CASANAVFEQYF	TGTGCCAGCGCGAACGCCGTTTTTGAGCAGTACTTC
TRBV18	TRBJ2-7	.	TRBD2	CASSPRASGSYEQYF	TGTGCCAGCTCACCCCGTGCTAGCGGGAGCTACGAGCAGTACTTC
TRBV7-8	TRBJ2-6	.	TRBD1	CASVGTATSYAGANVLTF	TGTGCCAGCGTCGGGACAGCGACAAGTTATGCTGGGGCCAACGTCCTGACTTTC
TRBV19	TRBJ1-5	.	TRBD1	CASSPLDRGNQPQHF	TGTGCCAGTAGTCCTCTAGACAGGGGTAATCAGCCCCAGCATTTT
TRBV7-9	TRBJ1-1	.	TRBD1	CASSPTDRDTEAFF	TGTGCCAGCAGCCCGACCGACAGGGACACTGAAGCTTTCTTT
TRBV10-3	TRBJ2-1	.	TRBD2	CAISESQAGGGNEQFF	TGTGCCATCAGTGAGTCGCAGGCGGGGGGCGGAAATGAGCAGTTCTTC
TRBV27	TRBJ2-3	.	.	CASNPTGTDTQYF	TGTGCCAGCAATCCGACAGGCACAGATACGCAGTATTTT
TRBV19	TRBJ2-1	.	.	CAVSHPSSLTGVTNEQFF	TGTGCCGTATCCCACCCCTCCTCTCTAACGGGAGTAACAAATGAGCAGTTCTTC
TRBV7-9	TRBJ2-2	.	TRBD2	CASSNILAGGATGELFF	TGTGCCAGCAGTAACATTCTAGCGGGAGGGGCCACCGGGGAGCTGTTTTTT
TRBV10-3	TRBJ1-1	.	.	CAISDGQPRLEAFF	TGTGCCATCAGTGATGGACAGCCTAGACTTGAAGCTTTCTTT
TRBV11-3	TRBJ2-7	.	TRBD2	CASSLVAGDPYEQYF	TGTGCCAGCAGCTTAGTAGCGGGGGACCCCTACGAGCAGTACTTC
TRBV11-2	TRBJ2-7	.	TRBD2	CASSPGLAGFLYEQYF	TGTGCCAGCAGCCCCGGACTAGCGGGGTTCCTCTACGAGCAGTACTTC